This entry features one T cell receptor (beta chain) sequence. Alongside a J-beta primer mix, a sample-barcoded 5' primer served in a second PCR lasting roughly 6 to 11 cycles. One entry per CDR3 protein results from TCRdb running MiXCR on the 5' RACE reads. The repertoire has fewer than 900,000 distinct CDR3 sequences, over 45% of them found once; the top ten carry 25% to 35%. This record belongs to a study of blood T cells in healthy people across ages. J lost 5 bases, V lost 2 bases, and 1 base had no gene match. This CDR3 is 13 amino acids long. CDR1 and CDR2 from the germline V gene are MDHEN and SYDVKM.

This chain links TRBV28 with TRBJ2-7, with TRBD2 identical over 9 bases. This sequence originates from a woman in her fifties or sixties in good health. Sequenced input: blood. In nucleotides, the CDR3 is TGTGCCAGCAGTTTACTAGCGGGGAACGAGCAGTACTTC. As protein: CASSLLAGNEQYF.